This T cell receptor (beta chain) stems from a study of CD8+ T cells in alopecia areata. This CDR3 region has 12 residues. The V gene lost 5 bases and the J gene lost 0 bases, with 3 bases spanning the gap. The germline CDR1 and CDR2 sequences are MNHEY and SMNVEV (reference sequence). Isolated RNA was reverse transcribed into cDNA used as the sequencing template. Assay used: immunoSEQ multiplex PCR; TCRdb lists only in-frame clones, some missing. The profile shows about 200,000 clones, 56% of them singletons. This receptor was identified in a human donor in good health. The chain uses TRBV27 and TRBJ2-3; D call uncertain. The sequenced material came from CD8+ T cells sorted from blood. CDR3 loop: CASSPSTDTQYF. In DNA, the CDR3 is TGTGCCAGCAGTCCTAGCACAGATACGCAGTATTTT.